The present TCR beta chain was sequenced within a study of cytomegalovirus exposure and HLA in healthy donors. Study information: Drawn from HLA-typed donors, about 82 million unique TCRs were held in an early data release.

This CDR3 is built from 16 residues. Per germline, CDR1 SGHRS and CDR2 YFSETQ. V was cut by 0 bases and J by 4 bases, with 15 bases left in between. Whole-study findings and limits: Presence/absence comparisons presumed near-even sequencing depth among donors. The study labeled around 160 TCR beta chains cytomegalovirus-associated. Per published accounts, TCR beta sequences correctly predicted the HLA-A and HLA-B alleles of most subjects.

In the case of this clone: The antigen is unknown.

With 60 Vbeta and 13 Jbeta primers, the PCR was carried out. The table came from immunoSEQ multiplex PCR; TCRdb's copy has only in-frame clones and leaves some out. Among 100,000 to 130,000 clones listed, roughly 82% were seen once. Sequenced: PBMCs. This clonotype was obtained from a man aged 25 to 40 in good health and CMV-seropositive. The chain couples TRBV5-1 to TRBJ2-3; D might be TRBD1 (5 bases). The CDR3 reads CASSLGGARFADTQYF. The CDR3 DNA reads TGCGCCAGCAGCTTGGGTGGGGCACGATTTGCAGATACGCAGTATTTT.